This passage covers 5 T cell receptor beta chains from one sample sequenced in a study of Tregs in tolerant kidney transplant recipients. The assay was immunoSEQ multiplex PCR, and TCRdb's table has in-frame clones only and misses some. The sample holds tens of thousands of clones, 84% seen once. Input material: CD4+ T cells from blood. These receptors were taken from a human donor in good health.

V is TRBV5-4 and J is TRBJ2-2; D unclear. V lost 4 bases to trimming and J lost 2 bases, with 15 bases between them. This CDR3 region has 16 residues. The germline gives CDR1 SGHNT, CDR2 YYREEE (reference sequence). The chain's CDR3 is CASSRSTPINTGELFF. Written as DNA, the CDR3 is TGTGCCAGCAGCCGGAGTACCCCGATTAACACCGGGGAGCTGTTTTTT.

The chain joins TRBV30 to TRBJ1-2; D call uncertain. The CDR3 contains 14 residues. Germline-derived CDR1 and CDR2 are GTSNPN and SVGIG (reference sequence). V dropped 3 bases and J dropped 1 base, with 12 bases sitting between them. CDR3 nucleotides: TGTGCCTGGAGCTCGGGCCGGAGTAACTATGGCTACACCTTC. It is translated as CAWSSGRSNYGYTF.

CDR3: CASSSNGLSSYNEQFF. CDR3 in DNA: TGTGCCAGCAGCAGCAATGGACTTTCCTCCTACAATGAGCAGTTCTTC. The chain links TRBV5-8 to TRBJ2-1, with a tentative D call TRBD2 (5 bases). V lost 4 bases and J lost 0, with 14 bases in between. Germline loops: CDR1 SGHTS, CDR2 YDEGEE. This CDR3 is 16 amino acids long.

The V and J genes are TRBV27 and TRBJ1-5, with 9 bases identical to TRBD1. V lost 6 bases, J lost 5 bases, and 5 bases stayed unmatched. The CDR3 sequence is 14 residues long. CDR1 is MNHEY and CDR2 is SMNVEV in the germline V gene (reference sequence). The CDR3 DNA reads TGTGCCAGCAGCCCCGGGACAGGGTATCAGCCCCAGCATTTT. Encoded protein: CASSPGTGYQPQHF.

The V call is TRBV27, the J call TRBJ1-5; no definite D call. The V and J ends lost 4 bases and 7 bases respectively, with 11 bases between them. The CDR3 length is 13 residues. Germline CDR1 is MNHEY and CDR2 is SMNVEV (reference sequence). The DNA for the CDR3 is TGTGCCAGCAGTTATGAGTGGAACCAGCCCCAGCATTTT. This sequence encodes CASSYEWNQPQHF.